Included here is one T cell receptor beta chain sequence, with context. V lost 5 bases and J lost 4, with 11 bases in between. This CDR3 is built from 13 residues. Germline V gene data show CDR1 as SGHTA and CDR2 as FQGNSA. The study ran its PCR with 60 Vbeta and 13 Jbeta primers. The table came from immunoSEQ multiplex PCR; TCRdb's copy has only in-frame clones and leaves some out. The sample has 110,000 or so clones; over 70% are singletons. This sample is part of a study of cytomegalovirus exposure and HLA in healthy donors. The origin of this receptor is a male donor in good health and CMV-seronegative. V usage is TRBV7-2 and J usage is TRBJ1-1; unclear D gene. The sequenced sample was PBMCs. CDR3 amino acids: CASSQERFTEAFF. The DNA for the CDR3 is TGTGCCAGCAGCCAGGAGCGGTTCACTGAAGCTTTCTTT.